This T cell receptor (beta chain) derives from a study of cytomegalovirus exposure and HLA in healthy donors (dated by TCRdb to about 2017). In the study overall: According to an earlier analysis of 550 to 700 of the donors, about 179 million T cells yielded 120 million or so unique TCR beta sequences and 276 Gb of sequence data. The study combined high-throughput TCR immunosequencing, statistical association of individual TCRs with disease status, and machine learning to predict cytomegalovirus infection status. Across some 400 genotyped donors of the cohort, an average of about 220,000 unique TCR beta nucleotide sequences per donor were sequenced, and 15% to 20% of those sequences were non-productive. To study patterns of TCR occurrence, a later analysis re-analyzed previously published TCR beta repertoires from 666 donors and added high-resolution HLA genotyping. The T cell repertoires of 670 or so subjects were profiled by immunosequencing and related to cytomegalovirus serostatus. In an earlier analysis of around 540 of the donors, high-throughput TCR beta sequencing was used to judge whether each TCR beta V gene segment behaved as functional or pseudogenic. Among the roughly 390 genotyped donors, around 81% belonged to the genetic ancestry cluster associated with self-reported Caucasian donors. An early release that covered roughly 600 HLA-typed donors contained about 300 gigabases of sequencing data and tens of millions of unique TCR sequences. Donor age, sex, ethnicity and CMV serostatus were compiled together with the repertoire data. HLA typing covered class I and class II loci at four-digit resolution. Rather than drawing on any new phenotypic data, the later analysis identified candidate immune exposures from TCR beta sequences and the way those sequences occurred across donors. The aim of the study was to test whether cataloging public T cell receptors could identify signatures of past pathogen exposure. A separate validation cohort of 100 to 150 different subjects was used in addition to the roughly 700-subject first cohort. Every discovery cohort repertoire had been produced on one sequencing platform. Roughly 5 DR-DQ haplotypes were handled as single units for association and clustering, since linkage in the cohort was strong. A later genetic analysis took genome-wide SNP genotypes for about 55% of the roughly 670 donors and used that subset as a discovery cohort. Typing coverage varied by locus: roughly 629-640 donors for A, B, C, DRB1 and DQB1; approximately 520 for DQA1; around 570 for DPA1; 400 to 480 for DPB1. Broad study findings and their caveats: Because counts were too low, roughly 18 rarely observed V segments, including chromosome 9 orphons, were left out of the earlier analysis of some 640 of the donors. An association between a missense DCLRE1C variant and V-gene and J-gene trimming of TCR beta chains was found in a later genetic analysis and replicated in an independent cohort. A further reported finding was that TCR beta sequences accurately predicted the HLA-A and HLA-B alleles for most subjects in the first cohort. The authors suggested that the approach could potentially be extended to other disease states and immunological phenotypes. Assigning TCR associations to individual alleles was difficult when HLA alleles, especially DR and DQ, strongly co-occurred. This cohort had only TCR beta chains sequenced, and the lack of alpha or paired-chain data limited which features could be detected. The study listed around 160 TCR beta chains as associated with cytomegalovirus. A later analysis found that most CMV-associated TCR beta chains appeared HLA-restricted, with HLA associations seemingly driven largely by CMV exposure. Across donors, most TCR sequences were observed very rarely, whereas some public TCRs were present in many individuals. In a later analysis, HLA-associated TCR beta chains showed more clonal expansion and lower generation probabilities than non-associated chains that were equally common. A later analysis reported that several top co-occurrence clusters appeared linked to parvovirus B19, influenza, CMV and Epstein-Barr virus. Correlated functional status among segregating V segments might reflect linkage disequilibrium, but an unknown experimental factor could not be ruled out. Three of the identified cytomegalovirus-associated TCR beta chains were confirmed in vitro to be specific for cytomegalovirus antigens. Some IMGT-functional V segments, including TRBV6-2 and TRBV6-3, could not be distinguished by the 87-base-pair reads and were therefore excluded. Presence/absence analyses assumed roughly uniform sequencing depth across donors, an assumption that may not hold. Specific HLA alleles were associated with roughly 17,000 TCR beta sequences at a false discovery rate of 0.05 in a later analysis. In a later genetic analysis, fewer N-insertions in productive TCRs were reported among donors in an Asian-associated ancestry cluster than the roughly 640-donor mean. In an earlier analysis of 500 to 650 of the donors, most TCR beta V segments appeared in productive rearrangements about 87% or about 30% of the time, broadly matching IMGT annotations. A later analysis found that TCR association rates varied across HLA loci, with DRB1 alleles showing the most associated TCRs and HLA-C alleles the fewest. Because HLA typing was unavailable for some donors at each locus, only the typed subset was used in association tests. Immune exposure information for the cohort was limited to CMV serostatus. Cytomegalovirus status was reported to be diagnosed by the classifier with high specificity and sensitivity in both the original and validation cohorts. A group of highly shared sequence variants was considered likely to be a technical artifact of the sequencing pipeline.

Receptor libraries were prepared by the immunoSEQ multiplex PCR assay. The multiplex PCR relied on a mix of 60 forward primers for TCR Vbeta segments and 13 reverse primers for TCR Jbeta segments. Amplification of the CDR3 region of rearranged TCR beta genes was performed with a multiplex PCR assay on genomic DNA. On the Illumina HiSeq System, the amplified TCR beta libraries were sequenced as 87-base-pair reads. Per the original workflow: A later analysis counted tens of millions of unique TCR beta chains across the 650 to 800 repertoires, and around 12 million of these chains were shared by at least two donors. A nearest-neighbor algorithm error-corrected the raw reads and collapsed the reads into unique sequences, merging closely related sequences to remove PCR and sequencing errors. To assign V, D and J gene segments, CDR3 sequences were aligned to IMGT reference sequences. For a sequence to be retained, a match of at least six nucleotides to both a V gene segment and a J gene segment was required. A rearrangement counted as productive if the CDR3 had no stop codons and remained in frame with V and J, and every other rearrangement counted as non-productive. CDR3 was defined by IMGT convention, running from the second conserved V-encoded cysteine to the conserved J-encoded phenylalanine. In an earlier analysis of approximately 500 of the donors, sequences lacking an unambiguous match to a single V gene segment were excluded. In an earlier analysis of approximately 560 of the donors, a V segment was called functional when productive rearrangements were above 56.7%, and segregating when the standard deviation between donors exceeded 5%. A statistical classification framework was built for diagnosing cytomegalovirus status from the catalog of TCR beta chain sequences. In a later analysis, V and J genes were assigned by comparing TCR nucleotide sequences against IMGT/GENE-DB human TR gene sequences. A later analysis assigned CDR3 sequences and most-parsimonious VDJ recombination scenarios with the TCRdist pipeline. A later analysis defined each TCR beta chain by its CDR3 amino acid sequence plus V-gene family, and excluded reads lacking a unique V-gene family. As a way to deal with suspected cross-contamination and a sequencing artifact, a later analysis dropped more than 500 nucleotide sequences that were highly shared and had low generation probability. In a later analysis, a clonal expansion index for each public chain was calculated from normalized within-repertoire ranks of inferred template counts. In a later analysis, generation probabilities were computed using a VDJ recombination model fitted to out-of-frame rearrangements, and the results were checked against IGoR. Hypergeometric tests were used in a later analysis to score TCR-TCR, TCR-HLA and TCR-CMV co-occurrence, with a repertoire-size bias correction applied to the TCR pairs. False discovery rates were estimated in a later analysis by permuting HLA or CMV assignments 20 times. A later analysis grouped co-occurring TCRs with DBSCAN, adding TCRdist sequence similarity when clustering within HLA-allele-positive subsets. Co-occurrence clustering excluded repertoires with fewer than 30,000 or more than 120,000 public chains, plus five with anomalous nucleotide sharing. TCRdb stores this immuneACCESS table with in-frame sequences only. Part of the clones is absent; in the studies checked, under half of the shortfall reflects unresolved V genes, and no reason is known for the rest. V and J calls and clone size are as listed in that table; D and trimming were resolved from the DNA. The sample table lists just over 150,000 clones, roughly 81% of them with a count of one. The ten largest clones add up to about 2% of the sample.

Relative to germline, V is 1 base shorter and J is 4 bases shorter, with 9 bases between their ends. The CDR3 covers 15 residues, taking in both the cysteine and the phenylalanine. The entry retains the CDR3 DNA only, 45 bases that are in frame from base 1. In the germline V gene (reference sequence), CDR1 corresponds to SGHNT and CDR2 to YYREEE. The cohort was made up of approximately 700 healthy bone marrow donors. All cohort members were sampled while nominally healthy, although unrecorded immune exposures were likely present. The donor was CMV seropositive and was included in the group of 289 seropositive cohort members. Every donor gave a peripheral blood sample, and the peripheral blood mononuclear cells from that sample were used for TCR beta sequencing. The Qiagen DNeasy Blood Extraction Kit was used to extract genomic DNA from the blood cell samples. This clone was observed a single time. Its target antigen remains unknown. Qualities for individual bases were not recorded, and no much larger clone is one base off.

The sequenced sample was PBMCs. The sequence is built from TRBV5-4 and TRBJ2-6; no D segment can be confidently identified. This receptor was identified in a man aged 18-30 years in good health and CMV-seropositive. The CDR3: CASSLSGLGANVLTF. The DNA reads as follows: TGTGCCAGCAGCTTGTCTGGGCTCGGGGCCAACGTCCTGACTTTC.